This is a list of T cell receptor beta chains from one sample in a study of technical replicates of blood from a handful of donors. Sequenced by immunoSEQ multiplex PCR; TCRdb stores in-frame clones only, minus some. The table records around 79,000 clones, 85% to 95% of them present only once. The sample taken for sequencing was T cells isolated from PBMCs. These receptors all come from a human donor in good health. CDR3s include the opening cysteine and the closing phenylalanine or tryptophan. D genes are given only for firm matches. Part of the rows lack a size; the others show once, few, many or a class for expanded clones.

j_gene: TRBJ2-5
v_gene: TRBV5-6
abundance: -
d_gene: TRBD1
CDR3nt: TGTGCCAGCAGCTTGGTGGGACAGCAAGAGACCCAGTACTTC
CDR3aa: CASSLVGQQETQYF

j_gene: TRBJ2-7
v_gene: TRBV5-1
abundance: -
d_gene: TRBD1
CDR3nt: TGCGCCAGCAGCTGGGGACAGGGTAGATACGAGCAGTACTTC
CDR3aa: CASSWGQGRYEQYF

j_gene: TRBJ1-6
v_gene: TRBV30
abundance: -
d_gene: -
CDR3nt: TGTGCCTGGCGCCGGAATTCACCCCTCCACTTT
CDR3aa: CAWRRNSPLHF

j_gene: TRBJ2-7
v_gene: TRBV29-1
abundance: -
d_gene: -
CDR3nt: TGCAGCGTTGAAGAGGCAGGCAAAGACTACGAGCAGTACTTC
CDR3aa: CSVEEAGKDYEQYF

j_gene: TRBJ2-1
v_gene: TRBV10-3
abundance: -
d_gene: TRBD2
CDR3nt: TGTGCCATCAGGAGCGGGAGTGGTTACGAGCAGTTCTTC
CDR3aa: CAIRSGSGYEQFF

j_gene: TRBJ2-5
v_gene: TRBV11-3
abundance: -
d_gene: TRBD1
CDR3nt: TGTGCCAGCAGCTTAGGAAGACAGGGGCGGGAGACCCAGTACTTC
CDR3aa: CASSLGRQGRETQYF

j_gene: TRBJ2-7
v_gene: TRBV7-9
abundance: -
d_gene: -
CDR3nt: TGTGCCAGCAGCTTAGCACGGCGGGGATACGAGCAGTACTTC
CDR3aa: CASSLARRGYEQYF

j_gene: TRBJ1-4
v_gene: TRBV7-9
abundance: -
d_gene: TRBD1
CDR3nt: TGTGCCAGCAGCTCTCCCGAGTATCTTGGACAGGGAAAACTGTTTTTT
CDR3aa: CASSSPEYLGQGKLFF

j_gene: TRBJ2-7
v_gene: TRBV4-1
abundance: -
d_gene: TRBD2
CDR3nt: TGCGCCAGCACCGGGCTAGCGGGAGGGCCGGGCGACGAGCAGTACTTC
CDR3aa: CASTGLAGGPGDEQYF

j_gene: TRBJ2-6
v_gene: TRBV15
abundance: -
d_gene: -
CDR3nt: TGTGCCACCAGCGAAGTAGCCGCCAACGTCCTGACTTTC
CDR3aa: CATSEVAANVLTF

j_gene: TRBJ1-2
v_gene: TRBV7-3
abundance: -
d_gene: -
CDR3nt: TGTGCCAGCAGCTTAGTTGGAGAGGGCTACACCTTC
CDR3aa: CASSLVGEGYTF

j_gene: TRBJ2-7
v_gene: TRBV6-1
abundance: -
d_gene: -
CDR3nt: TGTGCCAGCAGTGAACGGCAGACTCCAATTCTAAGCTCCTACGAGCAGTACTTC
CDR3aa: CASSERQTPILSSYEQYF

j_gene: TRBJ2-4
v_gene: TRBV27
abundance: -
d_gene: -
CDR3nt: TGTGCCAGCGGTGGGGGGGCAGGGGAAAACATTCAGTACTTC
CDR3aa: CASGGGAGENIQYF

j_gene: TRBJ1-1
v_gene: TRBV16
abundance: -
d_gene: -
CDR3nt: TGTGCCAGCAGCCAATTCCCCGCGGCAGAGATAAACACTGAAGCTTTCTTT
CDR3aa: CASSQFPAAEINTEAFF

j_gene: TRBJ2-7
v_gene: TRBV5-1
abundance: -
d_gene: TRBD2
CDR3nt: TGCGCCAGCAGCTTAGGTGGGGGGGGGTCCTCCTACGAGCAGTACTTC
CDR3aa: CASSLGGGGSSYEQYF

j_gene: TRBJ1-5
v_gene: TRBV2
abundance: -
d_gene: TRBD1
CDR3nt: TGTGCCACGGGACAGGGGATACCGAGCAATCAGCCCCAGCATTTT
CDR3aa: CATGQGIPSNQPQHF

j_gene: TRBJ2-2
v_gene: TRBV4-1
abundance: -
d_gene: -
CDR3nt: TGCGCCAGCAGCCAAGGGCCGGAGGCCGGGGAGCTGTTTTTT
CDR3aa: CASSQGPEAGELFF

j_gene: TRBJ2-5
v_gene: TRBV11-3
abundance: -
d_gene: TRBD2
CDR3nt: TGTGCCAGCAGCACTAGCGGCGAGACCCAAGAGACCCAGTACTTC
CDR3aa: CASSTSGETQETQYF

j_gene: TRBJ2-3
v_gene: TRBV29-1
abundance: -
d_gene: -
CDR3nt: TGCAGCGTTAGAGGTTACCCCACAGATACGCAGTATTTT
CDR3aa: CSVRGYPTDTQYF

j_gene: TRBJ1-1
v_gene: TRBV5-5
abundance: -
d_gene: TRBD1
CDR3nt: TGTGCCAGCAGCTTGCGACAGGGGGCCGTCCCGGTGAACACTGAAGCTTTCTTT
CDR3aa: CASSLRQGAVPVNTEAFF

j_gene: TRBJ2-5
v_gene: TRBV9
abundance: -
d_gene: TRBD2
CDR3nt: TGTGCCAGCAGCGTAGATAGCGGGGGGAGAGAGACCCAGTACTTC
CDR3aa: CASSVDSGGRETQYF

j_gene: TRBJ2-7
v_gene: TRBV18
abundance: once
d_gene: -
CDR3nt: TGTGCCAGCTCATCTACCTACGAGCAGTACTTC
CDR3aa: CASSSTYEQYF

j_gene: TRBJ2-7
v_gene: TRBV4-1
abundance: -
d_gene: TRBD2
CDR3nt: TGCGCCAGCAGCGTGCTAGCGGGAGACCCCGAGCAGTACTTC
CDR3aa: CASSVLAGDPEQYF

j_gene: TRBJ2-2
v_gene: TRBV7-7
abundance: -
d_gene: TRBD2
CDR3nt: TGTGCCAGCAGCCCTAGGGCTAGCGGGGCTGGTGGCGGGGAGCTGTTTTTT
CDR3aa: CASSPRASGAGGGELFF